The 3 T cell receptor beta chains given below trace back to one sample, sequenced in a study of identical twins. TCRdb used MiXCR to reprocess the 5' RACE reads, holding one entry per CDR3 protein. Of a few hundred thousand distinct CDR3 sequences listed, around 12% are singletons. These data also featured in a second study, about yellow fever vaccine responses in identical twins.

What was sequenced was CD8+ T cells sorted from blood. The receptors originated from a woman younger than 30 in good health.

This clonotype was seen at least ten times. CDR3 loop: CASSLKSSGPKGDEQFF. CDR3 coding DNA: TGTGCCAGCAGTTTAAAGTCTAGCGGCCCAAAAGGCGATGAGCAGTTCTTC. The rearrangement links TRBV12-3 or TRBV12-4 to TRBJ2-1, with 7 bases that match TRBD2. CDR3 length equals 17 residues. V gave up 2 bases and J gave up 8 bases; unmatched junction bases: 15.

The V call is TRBV9, the J call TRBJ1-4; a possible D gene is TRBD1 (5 bases). Trimming took off 0 bases at V and 8 bases at J, with 14 bases between the two ends. This CDR3 is built from 15 residues. The germline V gene has CDR1 SGDLS and CDR2 YYNGEE. The CDR3 region has the DNA TGTGCCAGCAGCGTAGACGACTCCTGGGACGAAAAACTGTTTTTT. Encoded protein: CASSVDDSWDEKLFF.

The chain employs TRBV11-3 and TRBJ2-1; no clear D. This CDR3 spans 13 amino acids. V was shortened by 5 bases and J by 6 bases, with 11 bases between the two germline ends. CDR1 and CDR2 from the germline V gene are SGHNT and YENEEA. The CDR3 spells CASSLGFLNEQFF. The CDR3 DNA reads TGTGCCAGCAGCCTGGGTTTTCTCAATGAGCAGTTCTTC.